A selection of T cell receptor beta chains follows, all from one sample in a study of OX40 agonist ivuxolimab in advanced cancers. Clones were sequenced by immunoSEQ multiplex PCR, and TCRdb holds only the in-frame ones, with some missing. The sample records 55,000 to 75,000 clones, around 80% being singletons. The material was CD4+ or CD8+ T cells sorted from blood, obtained in a trial of the OX40 agonist ivuxolimab. All receptors come from an adult with an advanced solid tumor such as melanoma, head and neck, liver or kidney cancer. CDR3s include the opening cysteine and the closing phenylalanine or tryptophan. The order of the fields is V gene, CDR3 protein.

V: TRBV7-9; CDR3: CASSLEGLAGETQYF
V: TRBV6-1; CDR3: CASSLGPHQPQHF
V: TRBV7-2; CDR3: CASSQEGGGNTGELFF
V: TRBV2; CDR3: CASSPDHGTDTQYF
V: TRBV6-1; CDR3: CASSDSYGYTF
V: TRBV6-5; CDR3: CASSYSGQRNEKLFF
V: TRBV5-5; CDR3: CASSIGEDRGETQYF
V: TRBV19; CDR3: CASSKRDRGGSTDTQYF
V: TRBV5-1; CDR3: CASSPGQIYGYTF
V: TRBV9; CDR3: CASSETSISGARLGEQFF
V: TRBV19; CDR3: CASSMGRDEQFF
V: TRBV10-1; CDR3: CASSVDTWRGYTF
V: TRBV5-4; CDR3: CASSSGQDYGYTF
V: TRBV7-2; CDR3: CASSLGLAGTDVSYEQYF
V: TRBV28; CDR3: CASSPGLAYQETQYF
V: TRBV25-1; CDR3: CASSDDRAGYEQYF
V: TRBV9; CDR3: CASSVVDYKETQYF
V: TRBV5-4; CDR3: CASSLDGISGSGDEQYF
V: TRBV2; CDR3: CASRRRDLNIQYF
V: TRBV6-1; CDR3: CASSELGGRHEKLFF
V: TRBV5-1; CDR3: CASSLGQGATDTQYF
V: TRBV9; CDR3: CASSAHETLNTEAFF
V: TRBV5-5; CDR3: CASSWGHPNSPLHF
V: TRBV28; CDR3: CASSYRGTEAFF
V: TRBV15; CDR3: CATSRGGTSGINEQFF
V: TRBV9; CDR3: CASSRDSVFDIGEQFF
V: TRBV6-5; CDR3: CASSLPRDGNNEQFF
V: TRBV7-3; CDR3: CASSLNRWVTPLNGVFF
V: TRBV7-9; CDR3: CASSPAGTSATEAFF
V: TRBV6-1; CDR3: CASSEPGQGRTEAFF
V: TRBV6-5; CDR3: CASSYFGTGNNEKLFF
V: TRBV18; CDR3: CASSPLQGTDTQYF
V: TRBV19; CDR3: CASRRDQTGGYTF
V: TRBV5-4; CDR3: CASSLAGSSYNEQFF
V: TRBV5-1; CDR3: CASSLTSGGAYNEQFF
V: TRBV5-1; CDR3: CASSLGLGTAYEQYF